This T cell receptor beta chain derives from a study of CD8+CD57+ T cells in acquired aplastic anemia. Study background: DNA per sorted CD4+ or CD8+ sample ranged about 0.2 to 27.4 ug, averaging about 3.4 ug.

General study points: Between the patient and control groups, CD8+ Simpson's diversity did not differ significantly. The number of CD8+ CDR3 sequences shared by patients and controls was around 30.

V was cut by 4 bases and J by 1 base, with 10 bases left in between. The CDR3 runs to 14 residues. Germline V gene sequence: CDR1 SGHTA, CDR2 FQGNSA. Concerning this clonotype: Its target is unknown.

TCR beta VDJ and CDR3 profiles were obtained from a genomic DNA template. From the reads, TCRdb called clonotypes with MiXCR, one entry per CDR3 protein. The sample shows around 250,000 distinct CDR3 sequences, 45% to 65% of them seen only once. Sequencing was carried out using sorted CD4+, CD8+, or CD8+CD57+ T cells (not recorded which) from PBMCs. The chain links TRBV7-2 to TRBJ1-1, with D maybe TRBD1 (5 bases). This TCR derives from a human donor with severe aplastic anemia or a healthy control (not recorded which). Written as DNA, the CDR3 is TGTGCCAGCAGCTCCCGGGACGGGAACACTGAAGCTTTCTTT. This sequence encodes CASSSRDGNTEAFF.